These 31 T cell receptor beta chains came from one sample sequenced in a study of CD8+ T cells in alopecia areata. Sequencing templates came from extracted RNA that was reverse transcribed into cDNA. Here immunoSEQ multiplex PCR was the method, and the copy in TCRdb shows in-frame clones only, minus some. The sample gives 200,000 to 250,000 clones, roughly two thirds of which show up once; more than 0.95% is in the top ten. Sample: CD4+ T cells sorted from blood, taken at week 0. These receptors all stem from a human donor with alopecia areata.

The chain couples TRBV7-3 to TRBJ2-7; D gene ambiguous. Germline CDR1 and CDR2: SGHTA and FQGTGA. The CDR3 has 13 amino acids. V lost 0 bases and J lost 6, with 9 bases in between. CDR3 loop: CASSLTKVSEQYF. The CDR3 DNA reads as TGTGCCAGCAGCTTAACGAAGGTTTCCGAGCAGTACTTC.

This chain links TRBV7-2 with TRBJ2-3; D gene unclear. Trimming cost V 3 bases and J 6 bases, with 7 bases left between them. CDR1 and CDR2 (germline): SGHTA, FQGNSA. The CDR3 runs to 12 residues. The CDR3 DNA is TGTGCCAGCAGCTTCTTCGTCGATACGCAGTATTTT. Protein product: CASSFFVDTQYF. Filled out from reference TRBV7-2 and TRBJ2-3, the complete variable domain reads GAGVSQSPSNKVTEKGKDVELRCDPISGHTALYWYRQSLGQGLEFLIYFQGNSAPDKSGLPSDRFSAERTGGSVSTLTIQRTQQEDSAVYLCASSFFVDTQYFGPGTRLTVL.

This chain joins TRBV30 and TRBJ2-3; 9 bases match TRBD2. After removal of 0 bases from V and 6 bases from J, the junction contained 10 bases not matched to a gene. Germline values: CDR1 GTSNPN, CDR2 SVGIG (reference sequence). The CDR3 length is 16 residues. The CDR3, as DNA: TGTGCCTGGAGTGTTGGAAGCGGGGGGCTCACGGATACGCAGTATTTT. Protein product: CAWSVGSGGLTDTQYF. Full variable domain (missing parts from reference TRBV30 and TRBJ2-3): SQTIHQWPATLVQPVGSPLSLECTVEGTSNPNLYWYRQAAGRGLQLLFYSVGIGQISSEVPQNLSASRPQDRQFILSSKKLLLSDSGFYLCAWSVGSGGLTDTQYFGPGTRLTVL.

The rearrangement links TRBV29-1 to TRBJ2-2; D is ambiguous. This CDR3 is 11 amino acids long. V was cut by 7 bases and J by 1 base, with 4 bases left in between. Germline CDR1 SQVTM, CDR2 ANQGSEA. The CDR3 loop is CSGRNTGELFF. The CDR3 DNA is TGCAGCGGCAGGAACACCGGGGAGCTGTTTTTT.

V is TRBV7-2 and J is TRBJ2-7; a weak D match, TRBD2 (7 bases). The germline gives CDR1 SGHTA, CDR2 FQGNSA. The CDR3 runs to 17 residues. V was shortened by 2 bases and J by 0 bases, with 17 bases between the two germline ends. Here the CDR3 reads CASSLLGGRWSSYEQYF. The DNA of the CDR3 is TGTGCCAGCAGCTTATTGGGGGGGCGGTGGAGCTCCTACGAGCAGTACTTC. Drawing the rest from reference TRBV7-2 and TRBJ2-7, the complete variable domain is GAGVSQSPSNKVTEKGKDVELRCDPISGHTALYWYRQSLGQGLEFLIYFQGNSAPDKSGLPSDRFSAERTGGSVSTLTIQRTQQEDSAVYLCASSLLGGRWSSYEQYFGPGTRLTVT.

This clone was detected only a few times. V usage is TRBV10-3 and J usage is TRBJ1-5; 9 nucleotides agree with TRBD1. The CDR3 contains 16 residues. Germline V gene data show CDR1 as ENHRY and CDR2 as SYGVKD. The V segment lost 7 bases and the J segment 2 bases; nucleotides outside the gene matches: 9. The CDR3 DNA is TGTGCCATCAAAGTGGCCCGGACAGGGGGCAATCAGCCCCAGCATTTT. Its translation is CAIKVARTGGNQPQHF.

The J gene is TRBJ2-3, the V gene TRBV5-1; a weak D match, TRBD2 (6 bases). Trimming left V 4 bases short and J 3 bases short, with 24 bases between. This CDR3 comprises 18 residues. Germline lookup yields CDR1 SGHRS and CDR2 YFSETQ. The CDR3 is CASSPRSGDVGSTDTQYF. CDR3 DNA: TGCGCCAGCAGCCCCCGCTCGGGGGATGTGGGTAGTACAGATACGCAGTATTTT.

V is TRBV19 and J is TRBJ1-5, with 8 bases lining up with TRBD1. V shed 8 bases and J 5 bases; nucleotides not matched to a gene: 17. In germline, CDR1 is LNHDA, CDR2 SQIVND (reference sequence). The CDR3 is 17 amino acids. The CDR3 loop is CASRSPGGSQGDQPQHF. The DNA for the CDR3 is TGTGCCAGTCGCTCCCCAGGTGGGTCACAGGGGGATCAGCCCCAGCATTTT.

The rearrangement uses TRBV7-9 and TRBJ2-3, with 8 bases identical to TRBD1. Looked up from germline, CDR1 is SEHNR and CDR2 is FQNEAQ (reference sequence). This CDR3 is built from 15 residues. Trimming took 4 bases from V and 3 from J; bases not matched to a gene: 6. The CDR3 DNA reads as TGTGCCAGCAGCTCGGACAGGGATGCGACAGATACGCAGTATTTT. This translates into CASSSDRDATDTQYF. The entire variable domain, with the rest obtained from reference TRBV7-9 and TRBJ2-3, is as follows: DTGVSQNPRHKITKRGQNVTFRCDPISEHNRLYWYRQTLGQGPEFLTYFQNEAQLEKSRLLSDRFSAERPKGSFSTLEIQRTEQGDSAMYLCASSSDRDATDTQYFGPGTRLTVL.

The V and J genes are TRBV30 and TRBJ1-2; 7 bases align to TRBD1. V trimming: 2 bases; J trimming: 8 bases; junction bases outside the gene matches: 14. Looked up from germline, CDR1 is GTSNPN and CDR2 is SVGIG (reference sequence). The CDR3 sequence is 15 residues long. The CDR3 bases are TGTGCCTGGAGTAAAGACAGGGTCATAATAAACGGCTACACCTTC. Translated, it gives CAWSKDRVIINGYTF.

CDR3 sequence (DNA): TGTGCCAGCAGCTTATGGTCTACGGGGGGCTACAATGAGCAGTTCTTC. Protein: CASSLWSTGGYNEQFF. The rearrangement joins TRBV7-3 to TRBJ2-1, with 7 positions matching TRBD2. The trim removed 2 bases at V and 3 bases at J, leaving 7 bases unmatched. This CDR3 has 16 amino acids. Germline CDR1 is SGHTA and CDR2 is FQGTGA.

The chain links TRBV7-8 to TRBJ2-5, with 9 bases fitting TRBD1. The CDR3 has 14 residues. Per the germline V gene, CDR1 is SGHVS and CDR2 is FQNEAQ. With V trimmed by 5 bases and J by 4 bases, 5 bases remained unmatched. CDR3 bases: TGTGCCAGCAGCCTTCACAGGGGGCGAGAGACCCAGTACTTC. Its protein product is CASSLHRGRETQYF.

The gene calls are TRBV11-2 and TRBJ2-7; D unclear. The ends were cut back, 1 base at V and 3 bases at J, with 7 bases in the middle. CDR1 and CDR2 from the germline V gene are SGHAT and FQNNGV. This CDR3 spans 13 amino acids. The CDR3 DNA follows: TGTGCCAGCAGCTTAGCACTGTTCTACGAGCAGTACTTC. The encoded protein is CASSLALFYEQYF.

The chain recombines TRBV6-1 with TRBJ2-7; 7 nucleotides match TRBD1. Germline V gene data show CDR1 as MNHNS and CDR2 as SASEGT. V lost 2 bases to trimming and J lost 3 bases; unmatched junction nucleotides: 4. The CDR3 contains 14 residues. CDR3 loop: CASSEQGQYYEQYF. DNA of the CDR3: TGTGCCAGCAGTGAACAGGGACAGTACTACGAGCAGTACTTC.

The J gene is TRBJ2-5, the V gene TRBV9, with D perhaps assigned TRBD1 or TRBD2 (5 bases each). Germline CDR1 SGDLS, CDR2 YYNGEE. The V and J ends lost 4 bases and 4 bases respectively, with 14 bases between them. This CDR3 contains 14 residues. The CDR3 region is CASSPHRGSETQYF. CDR3 sequence (DNA): TGTGCCAGCAGCCCTCATCGGGGCTCAGAGACCCAGTACTTC.

This CDR3 is CASSWQSGHYNEQFF. The CDR3 DNA sequence: TGTGCCAGCAGCTGGCAGAGCGGGCACTACAATGAGCAGTTCTTC. The chain combines TRBV7-2 with TRBJ2-1; possible D gene TRBD2, 6 bases. The CDR3 extends over 15 amino acids. From germline, CDR1 is SGHTA and CDR2 FQGNSA. Trimming cost V 4 bases and J 3 bases, with 13 bases left between them.

A single count supports this clone. Written as DNA, the CDR3 is TGTGCCAGCAGGGAACAGGGCCCGTCCACAGATACGCAGTATTTT. It translates to CASREQGPSTDTQYF. The chain joins TRBV2 to TRBJ2-3; possibly TRBD1 for D (6 bases). Trimming took 6 bases from V and 2 from J, leaving 15 bases between them. The CDR3 spans 15 residues. Germline CDR1 and CDR2: SNHLY and FYNNEI.

A word on this clone: One end of the junction varies from germline; a read error may be responsible. The V call is TRBV18, the J call TRBJ2-2; D may match TRBD1 or TRBD2 (5 bases each). Germline CDR1 and CDR2: KGHSH and LQKENI. This CDR3 has 16 amino acids. The CDR3 here is CASSPSGTANTGELFF. The CDR3 nucleotides are TGTGCCAGCTCACCGTCCGGGACGGCGAACACCGGAGAGCTGTTTTTT. The full variable domain, in which reference TRBV18 and TRBJ2-2 provide the parts outside the CDR3, is NAGVMQNPRHLVRRRGQEARLRCSPMKGHSHVYWYRQLPEEGLKFMVYLQKENIIDESGMPKERFSAEFPKEGPSILRIQQVVRGDSAAYFCASSPSGTANTGELFFGEGSRLTVL.

J is TRBJ2-7 and V is TRBV4-2; no firm D call. Germline CDR1 LGHNA, CDR2 YNFKEQ. This CDR3 has 13 residues. Deletions cut 5 bases from V and 5 bases from J, with 13 bases between. The chain's CDR3 is CASSSTSRDEQYF. The CDR3 coding sequence is TGTGCCAGCAGCTCAACATCCCGGGACGAGCAGTACTTC.

This clone came up a few times. CDR3 sequence: CASSDRDQPQHF. CDR3 bases: TGTGCCAGCAGTGATCGCGATCAGCCCCAGCATTTT. V gene TRBV2 combines with J gene TRBJ1-5; no reliable D call. V was shortened by 3 bases and J by 5 bases, with 5 bases between the two germline ends. Germline V lookup: CDR1 SNHLY, CDR2 FYNNEI. The CDR3 runs to 12 residues.

The chain is built from TRBV5-1 and TRBJ2-3, with 8 nucleotides matching TRBD2. Germline trimming cut 0 bases from V and 2 bases from J; bases unmatched to any gene: 8. CDR1 is SGHRS, CDR2 YFSETQ, per germline. This CDR3 comprises 17 residues. CDR3 sequence (DNA): TGCGCCAGCAGCTTGGCGACTAGCGTCGACGCCACAGATACGCAGTATTTT. Translating gives CASSLATSVDATDTQYF.

The rearrangement links TRBV6-6 to TRBJ1-2, with a tentative D call TRBD1 (5 bases). The V end was cut by 10 bases, the J end by 4 bases, with 16 bases between. Germline V CDR1 and CDR2: MNHNY, SVGAGI (reference sequence). There are 13 residues in the CDR3. CDR3 in amino acids: CATFGQQLYGYTF. The CDR3 DNA reads as TGTGCCACCTTCGGACAACAACTCTATGGCTACACCTTC.

This clone has only a few counts. The gene calls are TRBV29-1 and TRBJ2-7; D tentatively fits TRBD1 or TRBD2 (5 bases each). CDR3 size: 11 residues. V shed 6 bases and J shed 6 bases, with 12 bases lying between them. CDR1 SQVTM and CDR2 ANQGSEA come from the germline V gene. The CDR3 is CSVGPGGEQYF. Here the CDR3 DNA reads TGCAGCGTCGGACCTGGGGGCGAGCAGTACTTC.

The rearrangement joins TRBV7-9 to TRBJ2-5; D possibly matches TRBD1 or TRBD2 (5 bases each). Germline V gene sequence: CDR1 SEHNR, CDR2 FQNEAQ (reference sequence). With 6 bases removed from V and 6 bases from J, the gap between germline ends came to 14 bases. The CDR3 is made up of 13 amino acids. CDR3 sequence reads: CASSTGAGKTQYF. DNA of the CDR3: TGTGCCAGCAGTACCGGGGCTGGAAAGACCCAGTACTTC.

The V and J genes are TRBV29-1 and TRBJ2-1; D remains unclear. Trimming left V 6 bases short and J 10 bases short, with 7 bases between. The CDR3 is made up of 9 amino acids. CDR1 SQVTM and CDR2 ANQGSEA come from the germline V gene. CDR3: CSVEPEQFF. The CDR3, as DNA: TGCAGCGTCGAACCAGAGCAGTTCTTC.

The chain joins TRBV7-8 to TRBJ2-7, with no clear D. The CDR3 consists of 12 residues. The V gene's germline CDR1 is SGHVS and CDR2 FQNEAQ. Trimming shortened V by 5 bases and J by 6 bases, and 11 bases separated the two germline ends. The CDR3 DNA follows: TGTGCCAGCAGCATCAATTGGCCCGAGCAGTACTTC. It encodes CASSINWPEQYF.

The V gene is TRBV15, the J gene TRBJ2-1; possibly TRBD1 or TRBD2 for D (5 bases each). The germline gives CDR1 LNHNV, CDR2 YYDKDF (reference sequence). CDR3 length: 15 residues. V was pared by 1 base and J by 5 bases, with 12 bases between. The CDR3 region is CATSRVGTEDNEQFF. The CDR3 DNA reads as TGTGCCACCAGCAGAGTCGGGACGGAAGACAATGAGCAGTTCTTC. The full variable domain, in which reference TRBV15 and TRBJ2-1 provide the parts outside the CDR3, is DAMVIQNPRYQVTQFGKPVTLSCSQTLNHNVMYWYQQKSSQAPKLLFHYYDKDFNNEADTPDNFQSRRPNTSFCFLDIRSPGLGDTAMYLCATSRVGTEDNEQFFGPGTRLTVL.

The gene calls are TRBV20-1 and TRBJ1-5, with a possible D match to TRBD1 (5 bases). There are 11 residues in the CDR3. Trimming removed 7 bases from V and 9 bases from J, with 13 bases in between. The germline CDR1 and CDR2 sequences are DFQATT and SNEGSKA (reference sequence). The CDR3 DNA sequence: TGCAGTGGAAGGGCAGGGTGGCCCCAGCATTTT. Amino acids: CSGRAGWPQHF.

The chain combines TRBV30 with TRBJ1-5; TRBD1 aligns across 8 bases. CDR1 and CDR2 (germline): GTSNPN, SVGIG (reference sequence). V shed 5 bases and J 1 base; nucleotides not matched to a gene: 10. This CDR3 has 16 amino acids. This chain's CDR3 is CAWGGQAGWSNQPQHF. CDR3 DNA: TGTGCCTGGGGGGGACAGGCAGGCTGGAGCAATCAGCCCCAGCATTTT. Together with reference TRBV30 and TRBJ1-5, the CDR3 gives the full variable domain: SQTIHQWPATLVQPVGSPLSLECTVEGTSNPNLYWYRQAAGRGLQLLFYSVGIGQISSEVPQNLSASRPQDRQFILSSKKLLLSDSGFYLCAWGGQAGWSNQPQHFGDGTRLSIL.

The chain recombines TRBV9 with TRBJ1-3; D is undetermined. Deletions cut 0 bases from V and 0 bases from J, with 10 bases between. The CDR3 is 16 residues long. Germline-derived CDR1 and CDR2 are SGDLS and YYNGEE. Here the CDR3 reads CASSVGADLSGNTIYF. CDR3 coding DNA: TGTGCCAGCAGCGTAGGGGCGGACCTCTCTGGAAACACCATATATTTT.

In its sample, this clone was seen a few times. The rearrangement links TRBV6-6 to TRBJ2-3; the D is unclear. The CDR3 is 14 residues long. Germline V CDR1 and CDR2: MNHNY, SVGAGI (reference sequence). The V and J ends lost 4 bases and 0 bases respectively, with 8 bases between them. The CDR3 here is CASSSWVSTDTQYF. CDR3 DNA sequence: TGTGCCAGCAGTTCGTGGGTGAGCACAGATACGCAGTATTTT.